There are a few counts of the clone carrying this T cell receptor beta chain. 60 Vbeta and 13 Jbeta primers were used in PCR. Repertoires were generated with immunoSEQ multiplex PCR, while TCRdb's copy carries only in-frame clones and drops some. This sample has about 130,000 clones, with roughly 70% found just once. The CDR3 sequence is 12 residues long. Germline V gene sequence: CDR1 MNHNS, CDR2 SASEGT. Trimming pared 7 bases from V and 6 bases from J, leaving 9 bases between. The data were taken from a study of cytomegalovirus exposure and HLA in healthy donors. This TCR was recovered from a man aged 30 to 39 in good health and CMV-seronegative. V and J are TRBV6-1 and TRBJ2-2; no definite D call. Sample: PBMCs. The CDR3 DNA reads as TGTGCCAGCAATCGAGACTCCGGGGAGCTGTTTTTT. This codes for CASNRDSGELFF.